Sequencing of this T cell receptor beta chain was carried out in a study of shared clonotypes between healthy human individuals. Germline V gene data show CDR1 as LNHDA and CDR2 as SQIVND (reference sequence). V dropped 5 bases and J dropped 0 bases, with 17 bases sitting between them. The CDR3 sequence is 17 residues long. Repertoires were generated with immunoSEQ multiplex PCR, while TCRdb's copy carries only in-frame clones and drops some. Of some 2.1 million clones in the sample, about 95% are singletons; the top ten hold roughly 1%. The naive CD8 subset, CD45RO-negative cells positively selected for CCR7, excluded terminally differentiated effector memory CD45RA+ cells. The count of this clone is one.

The TCR was taken from a man aged 18 to 29 in good health. This chain uses TRBV19 with TRBJ1-3, with D tentatively TRBD1 (5 bases). The sequencing sample was made of naive CD8+ T cells sorted from blood. The CDR3 loop reads CASSDRDGLLSGNTIYF. For the CDR3, the DNA is TGTGCCAGTAGTGACCGGGACGGACTTCTCTCTGGAAACACCATATATTTT.